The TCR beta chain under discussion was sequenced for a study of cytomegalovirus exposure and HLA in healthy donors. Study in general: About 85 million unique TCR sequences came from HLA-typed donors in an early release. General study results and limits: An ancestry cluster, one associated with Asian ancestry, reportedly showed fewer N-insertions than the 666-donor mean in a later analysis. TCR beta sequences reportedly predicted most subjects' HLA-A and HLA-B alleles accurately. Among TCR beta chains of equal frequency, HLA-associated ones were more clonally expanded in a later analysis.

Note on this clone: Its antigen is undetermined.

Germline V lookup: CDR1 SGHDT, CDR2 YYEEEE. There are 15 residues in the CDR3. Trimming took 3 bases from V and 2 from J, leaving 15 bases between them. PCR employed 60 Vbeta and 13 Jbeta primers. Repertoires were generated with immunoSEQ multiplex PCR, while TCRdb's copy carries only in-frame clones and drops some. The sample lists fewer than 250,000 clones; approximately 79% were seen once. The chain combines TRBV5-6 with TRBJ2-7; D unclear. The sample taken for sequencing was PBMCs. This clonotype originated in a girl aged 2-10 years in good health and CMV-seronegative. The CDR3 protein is CASSSAPLGPYEQYF. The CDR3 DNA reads TGTGCCAGCAGCTCCGCCCCTCTGGGCCCCTACGAGCAGTACTTC.